The 26 T cell receptor beta chains reported below all come from one sample, sequenced in a study of blood T cell repertoires in COVID-19 (dated by TCRdb to 2020 to 2022). The receptor library was made with the immunoSEQ multiplex PCR assay. Entries here come from immuneACCESS through TCRdb and include only in-frame sequences with V and J called. Some clones fail to appear in such tables; in the studies checked, an unresolved V gene covers under half of the shortfall, and the cause of the remainder is unknown. In all, the sample holds some 48,000 clones, and roughly nine tenths of those were seen once. Under 20% of the sample comes from the top ten. Sequences were obtained from peripheral blood. These receptors originate from a man between 70 and 80 years old with active COVID-19.

V gene TRBV7-8 combines with J gene TRBJ2-7; 7 nucleotides align to TRBD2. The CDR3 loop spans 16 amino acids. CDR1 is SGHVS, CDR2 FQNEAQ, per germline. V trimming: 1 base; J trimming: 3 bases; junction bases outside the gene matches: 9. The CDR3 loop reads CASSLDRRESHYEQYF. In nucleotides, the CDR3 is TGTGCCAGCAGCTTAGATAGGCGGGAGAGTCACTACGAGCAGTACTTC.

The chain links TRBV2 to TRBJ2-1, with a possible D match to TRBD1 (5 bases). Trimming pared 2 bases from V and 15 bases from J, leaving 11 bases between. The germline V gene encodes CDR1 SNHLY and CDR2 FYNNEI. The CDR3 has 11 residues. CDR3 sequence (DNA): TGTGCCAGCAGTGAATTCAGGGTAGGGTTCTTC. It specifies CASSEFRVGFF.

This chain connects TRBV9 to TRBJ2-1; maybe TRBD2 (6 bases). The CDR3 has 17 residues. V dropped 3 bases and J dropped 0 bases, with 16 bases sitting between them. Looked up from germline, CDR1 is SGDLS and CDR2 is YYNGEE. The CDR3 coding sequence is TGTGCCAGCAGCGCACTTCGGGGGTCCAGCTCCTACAATGAGCAGTTCTTC. It specifies CASSALRGSSSYNEQFF. Filled out from reference TRBV9 and TRBJ2-1, the complete variable domain reads DSGVTQTPKHLITATGQRVTLRCSPRSGDLSVYWYQQSLDQGLQFLIQYYNGEERAKGNILERFSAQQFPDLHSELNLSSLELGDSALYFCASSALRGSSSYNEQFFGPGTRLTVL.

The chain joins TRBV3-1 (or the pseudogene TRBV3-2) to TRBJ2-4; tentatively, D is TRBD1 (5 bases). V dropped 0 bases and J dropped 0 bases, with 12 bases sitting between them. This CDR3 contains 17 residues. Germline lookup yields CDR1 LGHDT and CDR2 YNNKEL (reference sequence). The CDR3 DNA reads as TGTGCCAGCAGCCAAGAATCGACAGTCGTAGCCAAAAACATTCAGTACTTC. Its protein product is CASSQESTVVAKNIQYF.

V and J are TRBV5-5 and TRBJ2-7; D is perhaps TRBD2 (6 bases). The length of the CDR3 is 13 residues. With 4 bases removed from V and 5 bases from J, the gap between germline ends came to 13 bases. CDR1 and CDR2 (germline): SGHKS, YYEKEE (reference sequence). This CDR3 is CASSAHTSHEQYF. As DNA, the CDR3 is TGTGCCAGCAGCGCGCATACTAGCCACGAGCAGTACTTC.

The genes are TRBV19 and TRBJ1-5; D is uncertain. This CDR3 contains 12 residues. V gave up 6 bases and J gave up 9 bases, with 12 bases separating them. Germline-derived CDR1 and CDR2 are LNHDA and SQIVND (reference sequence). CDR3 in amino acids: CASSLRGRPQHF. CDR3 nucleotides: TGTGCCAGTAGCCTGAGAGGGCGGCCCCAGCATTTT.

J is TRBJ1-2 and V is TRBV12-3 or TRBV12-4, with D unclear. V lost 4 bases, J lost 0 bases, and 6 bases lay in between. CDR3 size: 13 residues. CDR3 residues: CASSSTANYGYTF. In DNA form, the CDR3 reads TGTGCCAGCAGTTCTACAGCTAACTATGGCTACACCTTC.

The chain employs TRBV4-1 and TRBJ2-4, with 7 bases matching TRBD1. CDR1 and CDR2 (germline): MGHRA, YSYEKL. CDR3 size: 18 residues. V trimming: 4 bases; J trimming: 0 bases; junction bases outside the gene matches: 12. CDR3 DNA: TGCGCCAGCAGCCCGGTGGGGACAGCCTCAATAGCCAAAAACATTCAGTACTTC. Encoded protein: CASSPVGTASIAKNIQYF.

The chain joins TRBV19 to TRBJ1-2, with 11 positions matching TRBD1. The CDR3 spans 15 residues. V was pared by 2 bases and J by 7 bases, with 6 bases of the junction left unmatched. CDR1 and CDR2 (germline): LNHDA, SQIVND (reference sequence). CDR3: CASSIRTGGGSGYTF. The CDR3 nucleotides are TGTGCCAGTAGTATAAGGACAGGGGGCGGATCTGGCTACACCTTC. Together with reference TRBV19 and TRBJ1-2, the CDR3 gives the full variable domain: DGGITQSPKYLFRKEGQNVTLSCEQNLNHDAMYWYRQDPGQGLRLIYYSQIVNDFQKGDIAEGYSVSREKKESFPLTVTSAQKNPTAFYLCASSIRTGGGSGYTFGSGTRLTVV.

The rearrangement uses TRBV5-1 and TRBJ2-5, with 13 bases lining up with TRBD2. With 3 bases clipped from V and 9 bases from J, the junction kept 11 bases outside the gene matches. The CDR3 is 16 amino acids. Germline CDR1 SGHRS, CDR2 YFSETQ. The CDR3 sequence: CASSSTSGGARRSQYF. In DNA, the CDR3 is TGCGCCAGCAGCTCCACTAGCGGGGGGGCCCGACGTTCCCAGTACTTC.

The chain links TRBV6-5 to TRBJ2-3; the D gene is possibly TRBD2 (5 bases). CDR3 length: 15 residues. Trimming shortened V by 5 bases and J by 5 bases, and 17 bases separated the two germline ends. Per the germline V gene, CDR1 is MNHEY and CDR2 is SVGAGI. CDR3 sequence reads: CASSNRAPGIDTQYF. The CDR3 coding sequence is TGTGCCAGCAGTAACCGGGCCCCGGGGATAGATACGCAGTATTTT.

Details on this clone: Relative to the germline gene, one junction end is altered; a read error may explain this. The chain recombines TRBV4-3 with TRBJ1-4; tentatively, D is TRBD1 (6 bases). Per germline, CDR1 LGHNA and CDR2 YSLEER. The CDR3 extends over 15 amino acids. The CDR3 sequence: CASTAAGTPSEELFF. In DNA, the CDR3 is TGCGCCAGCACCGCAGCGGGGACACCCTCTGAAGAACTGTTTTTT.

In DNA, the CDR3 is TGTGCCAGCACCCCCGGGGGTGTTGGCACTGAAGCTTTCTTT. It is translated as CASTPGGVGTEAFF. The J gene is TRBJ1-1, the V gene TRBV28; tentative D call: TRBD1 (5 bases). Trimming cost V 7 bases and J 4 bases, with 16 bases left between them. Germline CDR1 and CDR2: MDHEN and SYDVKM. The CDR3 runs to 14 residues. The whole variable domain, filled in from reference TRBV28 and TRBJ1-1, reads DVKVTQSSRYLVKRTGEKVFLECVQDMDHENMFWYRQDPGLGLRLIYFSYDVKMKEKGDIPEGYSVSREKKERFSLILESASTNQTSMYLCASTPGGVGTEAFFGQGTRLTVV.

This chain links TRBV7-3 with TRBJ2-7; 9 bases line up with TRBD2. Germline V gene sequence: CDR1 SGHTA, CDR2 FQGTGA. CDR3 length equals 16 residues. The ends lost 1 base at V and 2 bases at J; junction bases unmatched: 6. The CDR3 DNA is TGTGCCAGCAGCTTAATGTCGGCGGGAGGGCCCTACGAGCAGTACTTC. This sequence encodes CASSLMSAGGPYEQYF.

The rearrangement links TRBV6-2 or TRBV6-3 to TRBJ1-1, with TRBD1 matching over 7 bases. V shed 2 bases, J shed 1 base, and the junction held 4 bases outside the gene matches. The CDR3 sequence is 15 residues long. Germline assignment: CDR1 MNHEY and CDR2 SVGEGT. Here the CDR3 DNA reads TGTGCCAGCAGTTACATCACAGGGGAGAACACTGAAGCTTTCTTT. Translation: CASSYITGENTEAFF.

The chain recombines TRBV19 with TRBJ2-5, with 10 bases that match TRBD1. This CDR3 spans 17 amino acids. Trimming removed 6 bases from V and 5 bases from J; junction bases left unmatched: 15. Germline V gene data show CDR1 as LNHDA and CDR2 as SQIVND (reference sequence). The DNA of the CDR3 is TGTGCCAGTAGCCGAACCGGGACAGGGGATGTGGTTGAGACCCAGTACTTC. It yields the protein CASSRTGTGDVVETQYF.

The J gene is TRBJ2-5, the V gene TRBV7-9, with D tentatively TRBD1 (6 bases). V dropped 5 bases and J dropped 9 bases, with 19 bases sitting between them. CDR1 SEHNR and CDR2 FQNEAQ come from the germline V gene (reference sequence). The CDR3 sequence is 14 residues long. Written as DNA, the CDR3 is TGTGCCAGCAGCCTTCAGGGGAACCCTAGGGCCCAGTACTTC. The encoded protein is CASSLQGNPRAQYF.

The chain carries TRBV7-6 and TRBJ2-1, with 10 bases identical to TRBD2. CDR1 SGHVS and CDR2 FNYEAQ come from the germline V gene. V lost 2 bases and J lost 3; bases outside the gene matches: 1. CDR3 length: 15 amino acids. This CDR3 is CASSLRTSGYNEQFF. The CDR3 DNA is TGTGCCAGCAGCTTAAGGACTAGCGGCTACAATGAGCAGTTCTTC.

J is TRBJ2-7 and V is TRBV28, with 14 bases lining up with TRBD2. Germline CDR1 and CDR2: MDHEN and SYDVKM. J was trimmed by 4 bases and V by 10 bases; bases with no gene match: 6. This CDR3 has 14 residues. CDR3 DNA sequence: TGTGCCACCAGGACTAGCGGGAGGTTGTACGAGCAGTACTTC. It is translated as CATRTSGRLYEQYF.

This rearrangement joins TRBV6-5 to TRBJ2-7; 8 bases are a match to TRBD2. Unmatched junction bases numbered 12, after V lost 7 bases and J lost 4 bases. Germline CDR1 is MNHEY and CDR2 is SVGAGI. CDR3 size: 15 residues. CDR3 sequence: CASISGLAPSYEQYF. CDR3 DNA: TGTGCCAGCATTTCTGGACTAGCACCCTCATACGAGCAGTACTTC.

The V gene is TRBV7-9, the J gene TRBJ2-3, with 8 positions matching TRBD2. CDR1 is SEHNR, CDR2 FQNEAQ, per germline (reference sequence). The CDR3 has 15 amino acids. V was clipped by 5 bases and J by 1 base; unmatched bases: 5. In DNA, the CDR3 is TGTGCCAGCAGCCAATATAGCGGGGGCACAGATACGCAGTATTTT. It yields the protein CASSQYSGGTDTQYF.

This rearrangement joins TRBV18 to TRBJ2-7, with TRBD1 identical over 9 bases. This CDR3 region has 14 residues. With 4 bases clipped from V and 6 bases from J, the junction kept 7 bases outside the gene matches. Germline V gives CDR1 KGHSH, CDR2 LQKENI. CDR3 protein: CASSRDRVSSEQYF. CDR3 nucleotide sequence: TGTGCCAGCTCACGGGACAGGGTCTCTAGCGAGCAGTACTTC.

V usage is TRBV10-3 and J usage is TRBJ1-6, with TRBD1 as a possible D gene (6 bases). Germline CDR1 ENHRY, CDR2 SYGVKD. V was pared by 4 bases and J by 10 bases, with 11 bases between. There are 13 residues in the CDR3. The CDR3 DNA follows: TGTGCCATCAGTGGCAGGGGAGGGTCACCCCTCCACTTT. It is translated as CAISGRGGSPLHF.

This rearrangement joins TRBV30 to TRBJ2-2, with a weak D call TRBD2 (5 bases). Trimming took off 2 bases at V and 2 bases at J, with 15 bases between the two ends. Germline V gene data show CDR1 as GTSNPN and CDR2 as SVGIG (reference sequence). The CDR3 consists of 16 residues. The CDR3, as DNA: TGTGCCTGGAGTAGCCGCGGGCTCGTCAACACCGGGGAGCTGTTTTTT. Translated: CAWSSRGLVNTGELFF.

The J gene is TRBJ2-4, the V gene TRBV7-3; D may be TRBD2 (6 bases). The CDR3 covers 15 residues. The germline V gene encodes CDR1 SGHTA and CDR2 FQGTGA. V dropped 5 bases and J dropped 4 bases, with 15 bases sitting between them. CDR3 protein: CASSPGGGQKNIQYF. As DNA, the CDR3 is TGTGCCAGCAGCCCCGGAGGAGGGCAAAAAAACATTCAGTACTTC.

The V call is TRBV2, the J call TRBJ2-3; TRBD2 matches at 7 bases. The germline gives CDR1 SNHLY, CDR2 FYNNEI. This CDR3 region has 14 residues. J lost 5 bases, V lost 5 bases, and 7 bases had no gene match. CDR3 nucleotide sequence: TGTGCCAGCAGTTTCCGACTAGCCGTAGATACGCAGTATTTT. It yields the protein CASSFRLAVDTQYF.